This T cell receptor beta chain was documented in a study of cytomegalovirus exposure and HLA in healthy donors. The PCR employed 60 Vbeta primers together with 13 Jbeta primers. TCRdb's table, derived via immunoSEQ multiplex PCR, lists solely in-frame clones and lacks some. The sample carries about 140,000 clones, roughly 75% recorded once. V dropped 6 bases and J dropped 6 bases, with 12 bases sitting between them. Germline CDR1 ENHRY, CDR2 SYGVKD. The CDR3 covers 14 residues. Material for sequencing was PBMCs. The TCR sequence derives from a man aged 35-49 years in good health and CMV-seronegative. The J gene is TRBJ1-6, the V gene TRBV10-3, with D maybe TRBD1 (6 bases). The CDR3 spells CAISNGQSNSPLHF. In DNA, the CDR3 is TGTGCCATCAGCAACGGACAGAGTAATTCACCCCTCCACTTT.